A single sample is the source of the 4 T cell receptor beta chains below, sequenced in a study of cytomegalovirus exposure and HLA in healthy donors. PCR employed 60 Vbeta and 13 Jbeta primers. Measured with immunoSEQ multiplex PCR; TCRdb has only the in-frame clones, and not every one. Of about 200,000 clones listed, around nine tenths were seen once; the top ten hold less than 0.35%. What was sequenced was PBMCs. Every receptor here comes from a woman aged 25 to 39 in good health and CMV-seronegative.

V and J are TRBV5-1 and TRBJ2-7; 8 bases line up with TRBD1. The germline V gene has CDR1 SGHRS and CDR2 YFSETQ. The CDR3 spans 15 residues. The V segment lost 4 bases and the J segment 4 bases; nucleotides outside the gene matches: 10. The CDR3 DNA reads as TGCGCCAGCAGCCTGACAGGGGTAATAGGGTACGAGCAGTACTTC. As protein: CASSLTGVIGYEQYF.

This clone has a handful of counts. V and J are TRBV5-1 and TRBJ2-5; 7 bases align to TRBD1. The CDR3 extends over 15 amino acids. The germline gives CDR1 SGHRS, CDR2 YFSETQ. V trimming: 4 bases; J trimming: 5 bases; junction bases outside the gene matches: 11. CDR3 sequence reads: CASSPGQTLRETQYF. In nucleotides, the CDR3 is TGCGCCAGCAGCCCGGGACAGACTTTGAGGGAGACCCAGTACTTC.

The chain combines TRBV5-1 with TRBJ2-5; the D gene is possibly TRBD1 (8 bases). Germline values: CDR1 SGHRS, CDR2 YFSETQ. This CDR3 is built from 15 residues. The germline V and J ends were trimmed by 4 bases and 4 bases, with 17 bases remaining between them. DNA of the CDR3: TGCGCCAGCAGCATGCTACAGGGGGGGGTAGAGACCCAGTACTTC. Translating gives CASSMLQGGVETQYF.

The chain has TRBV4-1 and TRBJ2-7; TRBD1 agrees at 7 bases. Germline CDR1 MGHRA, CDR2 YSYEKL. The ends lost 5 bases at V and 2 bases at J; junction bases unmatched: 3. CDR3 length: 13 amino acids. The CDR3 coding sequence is TGCGCCAGCAGCGTAGGGACAGCCTACGAGCAGTACTTC. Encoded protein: CASSVGTAYEQYF.